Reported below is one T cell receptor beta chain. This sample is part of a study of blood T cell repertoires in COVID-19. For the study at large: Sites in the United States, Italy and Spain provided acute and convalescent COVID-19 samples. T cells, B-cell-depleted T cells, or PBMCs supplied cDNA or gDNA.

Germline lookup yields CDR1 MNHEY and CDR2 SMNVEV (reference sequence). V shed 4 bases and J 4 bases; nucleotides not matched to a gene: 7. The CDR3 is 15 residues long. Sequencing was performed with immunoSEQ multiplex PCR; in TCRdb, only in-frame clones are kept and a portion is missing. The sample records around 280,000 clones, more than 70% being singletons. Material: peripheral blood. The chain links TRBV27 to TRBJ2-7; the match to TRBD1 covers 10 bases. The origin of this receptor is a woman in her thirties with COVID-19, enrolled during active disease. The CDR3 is CASSYGTGDRYEQYF. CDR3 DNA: TGTGCCAGCAGTTACGGGACAGGGGACCGTTACGAGCAGTACTTC.